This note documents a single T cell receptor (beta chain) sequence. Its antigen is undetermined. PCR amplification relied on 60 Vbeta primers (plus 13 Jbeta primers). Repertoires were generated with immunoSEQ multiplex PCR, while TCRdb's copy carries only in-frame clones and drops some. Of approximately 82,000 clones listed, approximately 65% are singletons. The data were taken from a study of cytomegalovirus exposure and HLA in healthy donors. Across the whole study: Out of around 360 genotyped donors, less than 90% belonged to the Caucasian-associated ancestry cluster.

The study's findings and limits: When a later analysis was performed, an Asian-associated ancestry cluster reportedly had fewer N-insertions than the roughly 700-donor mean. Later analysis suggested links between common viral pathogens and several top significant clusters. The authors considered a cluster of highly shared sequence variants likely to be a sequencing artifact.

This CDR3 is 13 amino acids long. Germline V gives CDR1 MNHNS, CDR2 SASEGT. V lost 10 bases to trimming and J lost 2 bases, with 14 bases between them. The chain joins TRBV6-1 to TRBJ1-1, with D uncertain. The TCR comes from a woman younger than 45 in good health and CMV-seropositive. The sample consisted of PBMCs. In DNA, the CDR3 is TGTGCCACGGTACTCGAGGGTAACACTGAAGCTTTCTTT. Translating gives CATVLEGNTEAFF.